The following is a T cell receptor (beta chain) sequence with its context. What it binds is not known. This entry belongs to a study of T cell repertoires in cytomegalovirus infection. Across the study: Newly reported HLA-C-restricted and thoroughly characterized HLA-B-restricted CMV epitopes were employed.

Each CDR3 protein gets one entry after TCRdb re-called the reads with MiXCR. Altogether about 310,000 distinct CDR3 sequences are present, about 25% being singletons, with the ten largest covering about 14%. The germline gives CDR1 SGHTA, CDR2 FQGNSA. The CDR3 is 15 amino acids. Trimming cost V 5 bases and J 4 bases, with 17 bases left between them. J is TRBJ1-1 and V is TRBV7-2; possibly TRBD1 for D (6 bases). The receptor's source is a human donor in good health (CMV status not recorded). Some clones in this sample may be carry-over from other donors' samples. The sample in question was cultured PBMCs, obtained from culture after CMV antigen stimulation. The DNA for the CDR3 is TGTGCCAGCAGCCCCACAGGGCCGCTGGCCACTGAAGCTTTCTTT. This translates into CASSPTGPLATEAFF.